These 7 T cell receptor beta chains share one sample of origin, sequenced in a study of naive and memory T cell subsets. Amplification of ligated cDNA took four PCR rounds with SP2 and nested alpha and beta constant primers. Via MiXCR, TCRdb re-called the 5' RACE reads, giving one row per CDR3 protein. This sample has approximately 30,000 distinct CDR3 sequences; approximately 15% occur once, and the top ten carry around 2.5%. An oligonucleotide containing a UMI was ligated to the 3' end of TCR cDNA. These receptors all come from a female donor in good health.

This chain connects TRBV5-4 to TRBJ2-1, with D perhaps matching TRBD1 or TRBD2 (5 bases each). The germline CDR1 and CDR2 sequences are SGHNT and YYREEE (reference sequence). The CDR3 loop spans 14 amino acids. Trimming stripped 1 base from V and 6 bases from J, with 11 bases between. CDR3 residues: CASSLIGTINEQFF. The CDR3 region has the DNA TGTGCCAGCAGCTTGATAGGGACCATCAATGAGCAGTTCTTC.

Many counts were recorded for this clonotype. The chain couples TRBV5-6 to TRBJ1-4; 7 nucleotides align to TRBD1. CDR3 size: 13 residues. Germline-derived CDR1 and CDR2 are SGHDT and YYEEEE. V was pared by 3 bases and J by 8 bases, with 4 bases of the junction left unmatched. CDR3 DNA: TGTGCCAGCAGCTCGACAGGGCGGGAAAAACTGTTTTTT. Translating gives CASSSTGREKLFF.

The V call is TRBV6-2 or TRBV6-3, the J call TRBJ2-2, with D perhaps TRBD2 (6 bases). CDR1 MNHEY and CDR2 SVGEGT come from the germline V gene. V was cut by 2 bases and J by 0 bases, with 13 bases left in between. This CDR3 region has 17 residues. The CDR3 here is CASSYVLAGTNTGELFF. CDR3 DNA sequence: TGTGCCAGCAGTTACGTCTTGGCGGGGACGAACACCGGGGAGCTGTTTTTT.

This sequence joins TRBV29-1 and TRBJ1-1; possibly TRBD1 for D (6 bases). This CDR3 contains 13 residues. CDR1 and CDR2 (germline): SQVTM, ANQGSEA. The germline V and J ends were trimmed by 4 bases and 8 bases, with 17 bases remaining between them. CDR3 sequence reads: CSVGLLVGTEAFF. CDR3 nucleotides: TGCAGCGTTGGACTCCTAGTCGGGACAGAAGCTTTCTTT.

This clonotype was detected ten times or more. The V and J genes are TRBV6-5 and TRBJ1-1; maybe TRBD1 (5 bases). V lost 6 bases to trimming and J lost 6 bases, with 11 bases between them. This CDR3 contains 12 residues. CDR1 is MNHEY and CDR2 is SVGAGI in the germline V gene. The chain's CDR3 is CASRGVGAEAFF. Written as DNA, the CDR3 is TGTGCCAGCAGAGGTGTGGGGGCTGAAGCTTTCTTT.

In this sample, this clonotype turned up many times. This sequence joins TRBV7-3 and TRBJ2-1; 7 bases line up with TRBD1. The germline CDR1 and CDR2 sequences are SGHTA and FQGTGA. The trim removed 5 bases at V and 3 bases at J, leaving 10 bases unmatched. There are 16 residues in the CDR3. CDR3 sequence: CASSPTGVIFYNEQFF. CDR3 nucleotide sequence: TGTGCCAGCAGCCCCACAGGGGTAATTTTCTACAATGAGCAGTTCTTC.

The rearrangement links TRBV5-1 to TRBJ1-1; no clear D. Deletions cut 4 bases from V and 0 bases from J, with 13 bases between. The CDR3 runs 15 residues. In germline, CDR1 is SGHRS, CDR2 YFSETQ. CDR3 coding DNA: TGCGCCAGCAGCCATGCGGCGGGAGTGAACACTGAAGCTTTCTTT. This encodes CASSHAAGVNTEAFF.